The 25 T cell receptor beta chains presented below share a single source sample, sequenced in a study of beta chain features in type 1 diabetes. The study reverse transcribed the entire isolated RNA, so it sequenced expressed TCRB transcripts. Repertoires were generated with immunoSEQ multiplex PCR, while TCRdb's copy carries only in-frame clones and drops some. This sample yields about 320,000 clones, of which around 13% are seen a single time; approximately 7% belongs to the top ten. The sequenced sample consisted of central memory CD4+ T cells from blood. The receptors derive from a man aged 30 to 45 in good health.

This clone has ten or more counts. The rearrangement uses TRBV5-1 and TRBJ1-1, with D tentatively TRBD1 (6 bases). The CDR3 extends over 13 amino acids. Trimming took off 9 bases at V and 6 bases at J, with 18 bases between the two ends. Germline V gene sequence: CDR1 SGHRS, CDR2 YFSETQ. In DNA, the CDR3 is TGCGCCACGACAGACAGGCCGGGTGCTGAAGCTTTCTTT. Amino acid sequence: CATTDRPGAEAFF.

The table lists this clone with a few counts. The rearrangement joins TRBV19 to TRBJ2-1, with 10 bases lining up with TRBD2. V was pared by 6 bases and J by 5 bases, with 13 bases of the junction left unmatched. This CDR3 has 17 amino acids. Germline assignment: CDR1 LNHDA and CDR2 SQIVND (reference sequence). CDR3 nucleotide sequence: TGTGCCAGTAGAAGGACTAGCGGTGACACCGGGAACAATGAGCAGTTCTTC. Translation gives CASRRTSGDTGNNEQFF.

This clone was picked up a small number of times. The DNA for the CDR3 is TGCGCCAGCAGCGTATACCTTGGTGCAGATACGCAGTATTTT. The encoded protein is CASSVYLGADTQYF. V is TRBV5-1 and J is TRBJ2-3; D gene unclear. This CDR3 contains 14 residues. Germline values: CDR1 SGHRS, CDR2 YFSETQ. V was trimmed by 4 bases and J by 4 bases, leaving 13 bases between them.

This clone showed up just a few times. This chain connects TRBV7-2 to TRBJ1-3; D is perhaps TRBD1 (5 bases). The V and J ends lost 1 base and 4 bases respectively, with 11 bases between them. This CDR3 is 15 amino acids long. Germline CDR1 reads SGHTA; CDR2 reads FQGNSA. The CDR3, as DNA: TGTGCCAGCAGCTTAGACGCAGGGCCAGGAAACACCATATATTTT. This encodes CASSLDAGPGNTIYF.

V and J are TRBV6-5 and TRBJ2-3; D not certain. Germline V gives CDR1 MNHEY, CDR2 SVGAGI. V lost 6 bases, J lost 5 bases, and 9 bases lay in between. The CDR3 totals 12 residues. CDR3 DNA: TGTGCCAGCAGAGGACCGCAAGATACGCAGTATTTT. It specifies CASRGPQDTQYF.

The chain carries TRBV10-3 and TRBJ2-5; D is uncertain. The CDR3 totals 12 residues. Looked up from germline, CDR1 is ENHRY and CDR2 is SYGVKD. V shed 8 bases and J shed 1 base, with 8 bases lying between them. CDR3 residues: CAIRGSQETQYF. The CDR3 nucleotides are TGTGCCATCCGCGGCAGCCAAGAGACCCAGTACTTC.

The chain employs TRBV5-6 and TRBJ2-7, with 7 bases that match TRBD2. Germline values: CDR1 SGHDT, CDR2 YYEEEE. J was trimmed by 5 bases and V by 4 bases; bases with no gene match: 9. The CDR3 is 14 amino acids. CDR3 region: CASSRSAGSNEQYF. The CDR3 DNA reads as TGTGCCAGCAGCAGATCAGCGGGGAGCAACGAGCAGTACTTC.

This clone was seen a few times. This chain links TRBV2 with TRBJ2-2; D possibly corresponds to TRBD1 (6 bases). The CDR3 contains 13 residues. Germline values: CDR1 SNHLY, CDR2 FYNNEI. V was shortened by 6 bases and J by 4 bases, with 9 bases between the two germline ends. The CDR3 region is CASRDSPTGELFF. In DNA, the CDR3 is TGTGCCAGCAGGGACAGCCCCACCGGGGAGCTGTTTTTT. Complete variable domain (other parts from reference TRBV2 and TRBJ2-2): EPEVTQTPSHQVTQMGQEVILRCVPISNHLYFYWYRQILGQKVEFLVSFYNNEISEKSEIFDDQFSVERPDGSNFTLKIRSTKLEDSAMYFCASRDSPTGELFFGEGSRLTVL.

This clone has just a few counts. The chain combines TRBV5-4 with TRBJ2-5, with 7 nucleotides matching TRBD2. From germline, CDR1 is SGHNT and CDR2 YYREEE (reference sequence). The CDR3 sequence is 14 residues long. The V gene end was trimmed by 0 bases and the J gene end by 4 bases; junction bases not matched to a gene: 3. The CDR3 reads CASSLVGGLETQYF. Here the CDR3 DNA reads TGTGCCAGCAGCTTGGTGGGGGGGTTAGAGACCCAGTACTTC.

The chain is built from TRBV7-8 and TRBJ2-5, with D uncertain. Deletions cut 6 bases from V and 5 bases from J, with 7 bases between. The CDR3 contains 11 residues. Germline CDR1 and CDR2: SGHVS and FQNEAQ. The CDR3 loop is CASRDEETQYF. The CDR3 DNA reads TGTGCCAGCAGGGATGAGGAGACCCAGTACTTC.

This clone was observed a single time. The CDR3 region has the DNA TGTGCCAGTAGAGACGGGTACATTCAGTACTTC. This translates into CASRDGYIQYF. The rearrangement uses TRBV7-7 and TRBJ2-4; D gene uncertain. Germline V gives CDR1 SSHAT, CDR2 FNYEAQ (reference sequence). V dropped 9 bases and J dropped 8 bases, with 11 bases sitting between them. The CDR3 spans 11 residues. Full variable domain (remainder filled in from reference TRBV7-7 and TRBJ2-4): GAGVSQSPRYKVTKRGQDVTLRCDPISSHATLYWYQQALGQGPEFLTYFNYEAQPDKSGLPSDRFSAERPEGSISTLTIQRTEQRDSAMYRCASRDGYIQYFGAGTRLSVL.

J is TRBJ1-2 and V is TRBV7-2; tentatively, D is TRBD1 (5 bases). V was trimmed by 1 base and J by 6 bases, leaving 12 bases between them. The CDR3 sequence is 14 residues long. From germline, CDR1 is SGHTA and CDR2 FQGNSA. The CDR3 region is CASSLVATDNGYTF. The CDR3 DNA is TGTGCCAGCAGCTTAGTTGCGACAGACAATGGCTACACCTTC.

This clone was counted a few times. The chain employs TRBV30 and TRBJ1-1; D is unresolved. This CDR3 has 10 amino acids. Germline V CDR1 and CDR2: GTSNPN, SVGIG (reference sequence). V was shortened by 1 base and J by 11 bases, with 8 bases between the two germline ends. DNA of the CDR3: TGTGCCTGGAGTGAAAGTCGGGCTTTCTTT. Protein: CAWSESRAFF.

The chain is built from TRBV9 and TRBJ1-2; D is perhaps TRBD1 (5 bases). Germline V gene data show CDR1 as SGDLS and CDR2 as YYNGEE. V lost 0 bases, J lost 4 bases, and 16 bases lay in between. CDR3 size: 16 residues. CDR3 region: CASSVGRGRAFYGYTF. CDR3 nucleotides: TGTGCCAGCAGCGTAGGGCGGGGCAGGGCCTTCTATGGCTACACCTTC.

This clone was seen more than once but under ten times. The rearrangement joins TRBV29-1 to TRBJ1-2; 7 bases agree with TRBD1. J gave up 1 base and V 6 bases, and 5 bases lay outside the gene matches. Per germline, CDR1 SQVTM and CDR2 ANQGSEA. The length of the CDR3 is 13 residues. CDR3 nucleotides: TGCAGCGTAGCCCGGGACAGTAACTATGGCTACACCTTC. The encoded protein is CSVARDSNYGYTF.

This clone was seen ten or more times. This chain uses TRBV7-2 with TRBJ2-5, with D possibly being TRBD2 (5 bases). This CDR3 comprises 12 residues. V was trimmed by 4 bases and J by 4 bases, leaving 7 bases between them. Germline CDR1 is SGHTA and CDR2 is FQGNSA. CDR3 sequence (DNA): TGTGCCAGCAGCTGGGGAGTAGAGACCCAGTACTTC. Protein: CASSWGVETQYF.

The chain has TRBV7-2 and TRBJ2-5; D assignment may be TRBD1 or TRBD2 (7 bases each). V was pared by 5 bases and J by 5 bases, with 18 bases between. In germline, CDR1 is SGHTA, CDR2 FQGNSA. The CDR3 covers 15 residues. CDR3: CASSRGDSPFETQYF. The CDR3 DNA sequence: TGTGCCAGCAGCCGGGGGGACAGCCCCTTTGAGACCCAGTACTTC. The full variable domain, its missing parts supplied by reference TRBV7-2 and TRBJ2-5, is GAGVSQSPSNKVTEKGKDVELRCDPISGHTALYWYRQSLGQGLEFLIYFQGNSAPDKSGLPSDRFSAERTGGSVSTLTIQRTQQEDSAVYLCASSRGDSPFETQYFGPGTRLLVL.

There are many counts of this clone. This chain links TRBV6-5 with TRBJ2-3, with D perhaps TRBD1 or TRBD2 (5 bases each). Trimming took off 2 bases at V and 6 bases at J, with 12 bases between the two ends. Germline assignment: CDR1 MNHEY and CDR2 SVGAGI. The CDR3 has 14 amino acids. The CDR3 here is CASSYEGIGDTQYF. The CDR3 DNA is TGTGCCAGCAGTTACGAGGGGATTGGGGATACGCAGTATTTT.

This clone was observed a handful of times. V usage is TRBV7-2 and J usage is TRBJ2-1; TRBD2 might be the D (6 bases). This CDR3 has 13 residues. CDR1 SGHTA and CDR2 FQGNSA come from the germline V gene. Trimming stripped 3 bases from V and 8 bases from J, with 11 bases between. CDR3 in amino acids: CASSLIGRDEQFF. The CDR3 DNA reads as TGTGCCAGCAGCTTGATCGGGAGAGATGAGCAGTTCTTC.

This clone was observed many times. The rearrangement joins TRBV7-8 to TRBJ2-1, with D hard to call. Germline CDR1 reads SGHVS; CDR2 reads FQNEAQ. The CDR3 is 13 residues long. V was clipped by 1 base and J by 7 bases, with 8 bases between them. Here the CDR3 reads CASSLGRQNEQFF. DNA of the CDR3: TGTGCCAGCAGCTTAGGCAGGCAAAATGAGCAGTTCTTC. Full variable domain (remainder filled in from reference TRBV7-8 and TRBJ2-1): GAGVSQSPRYKVAKRGQDVALRCDPISGHVSLFWYQQALGQGPEFLTYFQNEAQLDKSGLPSDRFFAERPEGSVSTLKIQRTQQEDSAVYLCASSLGRQNEQFFGPGTRLTVL.

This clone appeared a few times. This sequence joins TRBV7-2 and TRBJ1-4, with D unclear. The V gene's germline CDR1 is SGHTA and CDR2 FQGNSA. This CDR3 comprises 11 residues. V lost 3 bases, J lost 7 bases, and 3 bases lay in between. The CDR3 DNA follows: TGTGCCAGCAGCTTTTCTGAAAAACTGTTTTTT. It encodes CASSFSEKLFF.

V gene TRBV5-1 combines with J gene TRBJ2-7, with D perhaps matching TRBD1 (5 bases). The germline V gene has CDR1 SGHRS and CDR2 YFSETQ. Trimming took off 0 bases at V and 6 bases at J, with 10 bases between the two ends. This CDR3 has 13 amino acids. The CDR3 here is CASSLGGQGEQYF. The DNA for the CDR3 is TGCGCCAGCAGCTTGGGCGGCCAGGGCGAGCAGTACTTC.

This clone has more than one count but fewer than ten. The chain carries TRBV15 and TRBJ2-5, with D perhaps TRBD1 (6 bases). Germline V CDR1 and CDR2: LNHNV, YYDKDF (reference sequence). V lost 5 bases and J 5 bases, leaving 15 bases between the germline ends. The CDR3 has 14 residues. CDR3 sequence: CATSQGSQGETQYF. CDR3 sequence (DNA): TGTGCCACCAGCCAGGGTAGCCAGGGGGAGACCCAGTACTTC.

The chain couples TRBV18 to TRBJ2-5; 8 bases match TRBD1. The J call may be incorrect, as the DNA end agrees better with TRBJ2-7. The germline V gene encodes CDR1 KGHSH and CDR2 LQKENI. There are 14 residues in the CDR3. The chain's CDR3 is CASSPGQVTYEQYF. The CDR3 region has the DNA TGTGCCAGCTCACCGGGACAGGTGACCTACGAGCAGTACTTC.

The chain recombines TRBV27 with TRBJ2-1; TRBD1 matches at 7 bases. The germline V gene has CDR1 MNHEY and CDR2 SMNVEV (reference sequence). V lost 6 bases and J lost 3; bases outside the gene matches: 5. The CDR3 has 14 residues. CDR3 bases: TGTGCCAGCAGAGGACAGGTTAACTACAATGAGCAGTTCTTC. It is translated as CASRGQVNYNEQFF.